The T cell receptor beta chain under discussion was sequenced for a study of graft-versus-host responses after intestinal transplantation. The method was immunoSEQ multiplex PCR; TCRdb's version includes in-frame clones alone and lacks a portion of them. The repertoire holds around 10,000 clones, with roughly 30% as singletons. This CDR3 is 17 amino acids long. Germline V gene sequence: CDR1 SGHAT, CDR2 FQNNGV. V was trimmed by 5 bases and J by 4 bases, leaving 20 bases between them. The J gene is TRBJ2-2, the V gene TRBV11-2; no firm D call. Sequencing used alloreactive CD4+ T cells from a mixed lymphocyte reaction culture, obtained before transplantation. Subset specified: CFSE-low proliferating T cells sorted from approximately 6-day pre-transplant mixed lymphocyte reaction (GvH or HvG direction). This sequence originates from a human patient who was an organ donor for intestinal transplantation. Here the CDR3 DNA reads TGTGCCAGCAGCCGCCGACAACCTCAGCTCTCCACCGGGGAGCTGTTTTTT. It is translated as CASSRRQPQLSTGELFF.